Listed here is a single TCR beta chain. Its antigen is still unknown. The data derive from a study of OX40 agonist ivuxolimab in advanced cancers. Study information: With ivuxolimab, an agonistic anti-OX40 (CD134) antibody, patients were treated. Patients assigned to dose escalation were diagnosed with hepatocellular carcinoma, melanoma, renal cell or head and neck cancer. Partial responses, seen in three patients, involved one hepatocellular carcinoma and two cutaneous melanomas. Study findings and constraints: Clonal expansion by week 6 occurred in CD4+ and CD8+ blood T cells (at 0.1 to 3.0 mg/kg).

Method: immunoSEQ multiplex PCR; TCRdb's copy keeps in-frame clones and lacks some. This table has approximately 5,000 clones, roughly two thirds appearing once. Per germline, CDR1 SGHAT and CDR2 FQNNGV. V dropped 1 base and J dropped 1 base, with 12 bases sitting between them. This CDR3 is built from 16 residues. The sequencing here drew on CD4+ or CD8+ T cells sorted from blood, taken in a trial of the OX40 agonist ivuxolimab. V usage is TRBV11-2 and J usage is TRBJ2-3; no clear D gene. This sequence was found in an adult with an advanced solid tumor such as melanoma, head and neck, liver or kidney cancer. The CDR3 DNA is TGTGCCAGCAGCTTAGTTAGGCTAGACCGCACAGATACGCAGTATTTT. Its translation: CASSLVRLDRTDTQYF.